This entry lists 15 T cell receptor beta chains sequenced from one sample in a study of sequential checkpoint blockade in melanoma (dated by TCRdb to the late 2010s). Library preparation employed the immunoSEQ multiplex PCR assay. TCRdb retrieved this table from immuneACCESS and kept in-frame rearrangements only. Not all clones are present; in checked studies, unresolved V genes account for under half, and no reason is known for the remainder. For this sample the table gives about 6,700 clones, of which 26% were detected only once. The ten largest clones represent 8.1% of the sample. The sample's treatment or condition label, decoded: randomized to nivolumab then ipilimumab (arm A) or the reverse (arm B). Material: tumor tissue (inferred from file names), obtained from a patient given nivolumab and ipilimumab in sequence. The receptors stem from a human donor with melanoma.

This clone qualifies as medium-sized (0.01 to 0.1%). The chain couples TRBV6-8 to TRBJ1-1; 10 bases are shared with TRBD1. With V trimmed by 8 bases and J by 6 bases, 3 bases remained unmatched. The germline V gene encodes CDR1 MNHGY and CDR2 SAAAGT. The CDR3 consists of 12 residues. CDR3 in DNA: TGTGCCAGCGGACAGGGGGTGGCTGAAGCTTTCTTT. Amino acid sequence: CASGQGVAEAFF.

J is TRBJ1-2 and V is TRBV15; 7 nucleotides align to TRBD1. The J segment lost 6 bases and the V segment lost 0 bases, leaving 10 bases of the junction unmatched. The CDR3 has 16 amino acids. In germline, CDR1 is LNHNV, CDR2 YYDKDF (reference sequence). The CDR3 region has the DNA TGTGCCACCAGCAGAGATGAAAAGAGACAGGGCCATGGCTACACCTTC. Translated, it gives CATSRDEKRQGHGYTF.

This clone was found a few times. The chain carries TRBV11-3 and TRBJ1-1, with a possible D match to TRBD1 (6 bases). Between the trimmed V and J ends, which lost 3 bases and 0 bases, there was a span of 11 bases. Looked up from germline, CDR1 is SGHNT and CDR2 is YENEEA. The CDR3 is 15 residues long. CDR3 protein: CASSLGAGMNTEAFF. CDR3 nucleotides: TGTGCCAGCAGCTTGGGGGCGGGGATGAACACTGAAGCTTTCTTT. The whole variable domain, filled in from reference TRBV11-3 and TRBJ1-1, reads EAGVVQSPRYKIIEKKQPVAFWCNPISGHNTLYWYLQNLGQGPELLIRYENEEAVDDSQLPKDRFSAERLKGVDSTLKIQPAELGDSAVYLCASSLGAGMNTEAFFGQGTRLTVV.

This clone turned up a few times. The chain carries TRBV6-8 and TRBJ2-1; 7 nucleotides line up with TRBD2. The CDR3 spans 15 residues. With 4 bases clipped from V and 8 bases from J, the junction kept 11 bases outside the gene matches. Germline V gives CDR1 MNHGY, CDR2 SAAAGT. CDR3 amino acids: CASSLRSAGRDEQFF. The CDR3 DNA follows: TGTGCCAGCAGTTTACGTTCAGCGGGACGCGATGAGCAGTTCTTC.

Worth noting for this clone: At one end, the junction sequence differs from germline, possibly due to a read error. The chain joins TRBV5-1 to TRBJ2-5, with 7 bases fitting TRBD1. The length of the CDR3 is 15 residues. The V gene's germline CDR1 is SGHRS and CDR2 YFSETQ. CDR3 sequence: CASRAETGTDLNGDF. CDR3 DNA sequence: TGCGCCAGCCGAGCCGAGACCGGGACAGACCTCAACGGAGACTTC. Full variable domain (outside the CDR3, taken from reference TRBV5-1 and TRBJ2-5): KAGVTQTPRYLIKTRGQQVTLSCSPISGHRSVSWYQQTPGQGLQFLFEYFSETQRNKGNFPGRFSGRQFSNSRSEMNVSTLELGDSALYLCASRAETGTDLNGDFGPGTRLLVL.

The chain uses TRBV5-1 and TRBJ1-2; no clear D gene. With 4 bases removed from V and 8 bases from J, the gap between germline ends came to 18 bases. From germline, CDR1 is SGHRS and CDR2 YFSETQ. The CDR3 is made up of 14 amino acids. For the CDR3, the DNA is TGCGCCAGCAGCCTCTCGAGTCTGGGAGGGGGCTACACCTTC. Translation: CASSLSSLGGGYTF.

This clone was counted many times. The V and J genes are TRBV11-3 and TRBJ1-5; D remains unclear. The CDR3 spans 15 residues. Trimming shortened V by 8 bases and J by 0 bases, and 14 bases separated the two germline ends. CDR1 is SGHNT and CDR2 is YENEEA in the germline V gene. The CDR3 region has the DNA TGTGCCAGCTCTAGTGGGGAATATAGCAATCAGCCCCAGCATTTT. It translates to CASSSGEYSNQPQHF.

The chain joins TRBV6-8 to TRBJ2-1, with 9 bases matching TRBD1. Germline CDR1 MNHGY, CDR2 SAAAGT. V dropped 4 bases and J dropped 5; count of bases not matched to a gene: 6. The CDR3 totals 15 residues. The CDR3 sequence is CASSSGQGRNNEQFF. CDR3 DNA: TGTGCCAGCAGTTCGGGACAGGGAAGGAACAATGAGCAGTTCTTC.

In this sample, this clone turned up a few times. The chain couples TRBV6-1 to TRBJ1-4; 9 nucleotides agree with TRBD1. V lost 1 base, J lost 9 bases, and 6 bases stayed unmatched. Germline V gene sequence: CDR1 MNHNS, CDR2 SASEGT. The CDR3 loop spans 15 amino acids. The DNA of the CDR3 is TGTGCCAGCAGTGAAGACCCAGGGACAGGGAAAAAACTGTTTTTT. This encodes CASSEDPGTGKKLFF.

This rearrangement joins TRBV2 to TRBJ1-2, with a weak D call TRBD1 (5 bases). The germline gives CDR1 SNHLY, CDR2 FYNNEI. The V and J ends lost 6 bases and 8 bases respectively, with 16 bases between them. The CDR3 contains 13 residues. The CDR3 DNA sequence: TGTGCCAGCAGAGAGCCCGTTGGGGGGGGCTACACCTTC. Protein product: CASREPVGGGYTF.

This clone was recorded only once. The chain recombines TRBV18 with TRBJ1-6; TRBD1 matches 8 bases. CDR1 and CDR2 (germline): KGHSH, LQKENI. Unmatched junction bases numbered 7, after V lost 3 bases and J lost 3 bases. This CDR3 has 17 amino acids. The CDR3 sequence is CASSPDSDRGYNSPLHF. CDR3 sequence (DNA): TGTGCCAGCTCACCCGACTCAGACAGGGGCTATAATTCACCCCTCCACTTT.

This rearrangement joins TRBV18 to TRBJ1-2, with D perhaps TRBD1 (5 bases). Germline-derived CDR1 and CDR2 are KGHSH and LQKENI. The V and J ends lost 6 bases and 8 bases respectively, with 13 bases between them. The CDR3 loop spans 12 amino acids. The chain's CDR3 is CASSEQVSGYTF. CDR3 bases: TGTGCCAGCTCGGAACAGGTTTCAGGCTACACCTTC.

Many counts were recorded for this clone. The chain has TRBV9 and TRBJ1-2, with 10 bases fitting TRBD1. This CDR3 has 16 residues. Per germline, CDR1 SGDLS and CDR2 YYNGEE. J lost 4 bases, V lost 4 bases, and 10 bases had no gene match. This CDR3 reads CASSPLGDRGGYGYTF. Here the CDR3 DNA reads TGTGCCAGCAGCCCTCTCGGGGACAGGGGCGGCTATGGCTACACCTTC.

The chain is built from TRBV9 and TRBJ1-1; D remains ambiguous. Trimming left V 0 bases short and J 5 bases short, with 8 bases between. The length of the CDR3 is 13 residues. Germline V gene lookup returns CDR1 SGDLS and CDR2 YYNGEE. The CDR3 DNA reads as TGTGCCAGCAGCGTAGAGTTTCGGACTGAAGCTTTCTTT. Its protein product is CASSVEFRTEAFF. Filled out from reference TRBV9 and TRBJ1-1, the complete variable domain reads DSGVTQTPKHLITATGQRVTLRCSPRSGDLSVYWYQQSLDQGLQFLIQYYNGEERAKGNILERFSAQQFPDLHSELNLSSLELGDSALYFCASSVEFRTEAFFGQGTRLTVV.

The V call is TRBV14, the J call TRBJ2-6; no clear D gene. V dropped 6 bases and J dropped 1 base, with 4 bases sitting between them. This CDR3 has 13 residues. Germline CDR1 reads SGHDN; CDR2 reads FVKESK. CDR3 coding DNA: TGTGCCAGCAGGTATTCTGGGGCCAACGTCCTGACTTTC. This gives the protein CASRYSGANVLTF.